This TCR beta chain was profiled in a study of CD8 T cells in ankylosing spondylitis. Findings and caveats of the study: Ankylosing spondylitis blood seemed to carry a telltale TCR beta motif made of roughly eight highly homologous variants.

Each CDR3 protein gets one entry after TCRdb re-called the 5' RACE reads with MiXCR. Among about 540,000 distinct CDR3 sequences listed, about an eighth were seen once. This clonotype was seen many times. The antigen is not known. The TCR sequence derives from a male donor with ankylosing spondylitis. The sequenced material came from blood, either unsorted or a sorted T cell fraction (not recorded which).

The chain's CDR3 is CASSGTSGRTLFDNEQFF. The CDR3 bases are TGCGCCAGCAGCGGGACTAGCGGGAGGACCTTATTTGACAATGAGCAGTTCTTC. V usage is TRBV5-1 and J usage is TRBJ2-1, with 15 bases fitting TRBD2. J gave up 5 bases and V 4 bases, and 10 bases lay outside the gene matches. CDR1 is SGHRS and CDR2 is YFSETQ in the germline V gene. The CDR3 has 18 residues.